This TCR beta chain was retrieved from a study of cytomegalovirus exposure and HLA in healthy donors. General study findings and limits: When analyzed later, a missense DCLRE1C variant was found to be linked to TCR beta V- and J-gene trimming. Testing in vitro showed a few CMV-associated chains specific for CMV antigens.

The CDR3 extends over 16 amino acids. CDR1 SGHTA and CDR2 FQGTGA come from the germline V gene. The V gene lost 3 bases and the J gene lost 2 bases, with 13 bases spanning the gap. The PCR had 60 Vbeta and 13 Jbeta primers. Assay used: immunoSEQ multiplex PCR; TCRdb lists only in-frame clones, some missing. The sample has 150,000 to 200,000 clones; around 79% are singletons. Comment on this clone: Antigen specificity is unknown.

The sequenced sample consisted of PBMCs. The V and J genes are TRBV7-3 and TRBJ2-2; no definite D call. The sequence was obtained from a woman between 50 and 59 years old in good health and CMV-seronegative. CDR3 in DNA: TGTGCCAGCAGCTTGGCGGCTCTCGTTAACACCGGGGAGCTGTTTTTT. It yields the protein CASSLAALVNTGELFF. Based on the CDR3 plus reference TRBV7-3 and TRBJ2-2, the full variable domain is GAGVSQTPSNKVTEKGKYVELRCDPISGHTALYWYRQSLGQGPEFLIYFQGTGAADDSGLPNDRFFAVRPEGSVSTLKIQRTERGDSAVYLCASSLAALVNTGELFFGEGSRLTVL.